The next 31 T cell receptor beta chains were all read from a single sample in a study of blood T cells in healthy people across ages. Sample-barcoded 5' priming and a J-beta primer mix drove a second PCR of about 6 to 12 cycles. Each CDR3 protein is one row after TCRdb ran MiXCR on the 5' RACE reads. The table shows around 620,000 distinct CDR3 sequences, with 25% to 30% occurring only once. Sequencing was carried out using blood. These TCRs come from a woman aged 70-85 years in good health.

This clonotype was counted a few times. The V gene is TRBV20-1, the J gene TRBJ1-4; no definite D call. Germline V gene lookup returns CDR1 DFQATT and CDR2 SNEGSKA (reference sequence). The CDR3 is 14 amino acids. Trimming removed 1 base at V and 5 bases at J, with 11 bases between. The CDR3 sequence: CSARVRNLNEKLFF. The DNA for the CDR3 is TGCAGTGCTAGAGTGCGGAATTTAAATGAAAAACTGTTTTTT.

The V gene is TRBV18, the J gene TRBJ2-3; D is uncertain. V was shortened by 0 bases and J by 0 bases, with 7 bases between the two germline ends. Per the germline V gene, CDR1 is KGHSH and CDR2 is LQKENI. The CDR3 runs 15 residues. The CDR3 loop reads CASSPPAQSTDTQYF. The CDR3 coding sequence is TGTGCCAGCTCACCACCCGCCCAAAGCACAGATACGCAGTATTTT.

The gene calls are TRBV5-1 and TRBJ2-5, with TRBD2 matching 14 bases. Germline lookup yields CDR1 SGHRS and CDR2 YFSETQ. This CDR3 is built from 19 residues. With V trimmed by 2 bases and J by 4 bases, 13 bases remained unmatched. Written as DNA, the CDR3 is TGCGCCAGCAGCTTCATTGGTGGACTAGCGGGGGGCGTCGGAGAGACCCAGTACTTC. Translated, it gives CASSFIGGLAGGVGETQYF.

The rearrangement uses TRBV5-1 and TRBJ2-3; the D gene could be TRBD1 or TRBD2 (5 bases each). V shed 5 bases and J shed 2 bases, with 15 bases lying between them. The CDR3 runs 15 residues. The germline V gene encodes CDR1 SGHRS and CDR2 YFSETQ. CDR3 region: CASRSGTPITDTQYF. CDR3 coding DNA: TGCGCCAGCAGGTCCGGGACGCCAATCACAGATACGCAGTATTTT.

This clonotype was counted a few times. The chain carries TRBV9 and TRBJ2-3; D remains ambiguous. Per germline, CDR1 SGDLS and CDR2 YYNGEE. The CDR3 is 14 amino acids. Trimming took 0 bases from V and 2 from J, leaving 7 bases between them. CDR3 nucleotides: TGTGCCAGCAGCGTAGGTCCGGTCACAGATACGCAGTATTTT. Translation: CASSVGPVTDTQYF. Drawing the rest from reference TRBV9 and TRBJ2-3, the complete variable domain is DSGVTQTPKHLITATGQRVTLRCSPRSGDLSVYWYQQSLDQGLQFLIQYYNGEERAKGNILERFSAQQFPDLHSELNLSSLELGDSALYFCASSVGPVTDTQYFGPGTRLTVL.

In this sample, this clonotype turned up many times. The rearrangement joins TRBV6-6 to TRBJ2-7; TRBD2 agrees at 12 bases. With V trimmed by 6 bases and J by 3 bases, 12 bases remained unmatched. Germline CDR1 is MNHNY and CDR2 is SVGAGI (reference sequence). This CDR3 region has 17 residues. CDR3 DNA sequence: TGTGCCAGCAGGACCCCCACTAGCGGGGGGTGGCGCTACGAGCAGTACTTC. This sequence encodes CASRTPTSGGWRYEQYF.

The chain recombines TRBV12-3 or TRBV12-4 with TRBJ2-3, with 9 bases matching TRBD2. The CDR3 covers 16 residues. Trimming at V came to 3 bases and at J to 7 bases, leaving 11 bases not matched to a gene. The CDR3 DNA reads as TGTGCCAGCAGTTTCTACACCGGGACTAGCAGAAATACGCAGTATTTT. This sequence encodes CASSFYTGTSRNTQYF.

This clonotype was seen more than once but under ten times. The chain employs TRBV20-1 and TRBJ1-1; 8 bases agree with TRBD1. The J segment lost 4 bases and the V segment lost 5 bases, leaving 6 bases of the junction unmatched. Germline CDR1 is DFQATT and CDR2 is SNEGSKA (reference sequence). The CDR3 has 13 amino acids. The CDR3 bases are TGCAGTGCTGGAGGACAGGGCGGCACTGAAGCTTTCTTT. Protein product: CSAGGQGGTEAFF.

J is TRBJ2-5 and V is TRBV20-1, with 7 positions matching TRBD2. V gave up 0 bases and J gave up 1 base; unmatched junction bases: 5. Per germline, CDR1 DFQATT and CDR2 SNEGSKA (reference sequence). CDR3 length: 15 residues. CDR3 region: CSARDGSGVQETQYF. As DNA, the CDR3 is TGCAGTGCTAGAGATGGGAGCGGGGTCCAAGAGACCCAGTACTTC.

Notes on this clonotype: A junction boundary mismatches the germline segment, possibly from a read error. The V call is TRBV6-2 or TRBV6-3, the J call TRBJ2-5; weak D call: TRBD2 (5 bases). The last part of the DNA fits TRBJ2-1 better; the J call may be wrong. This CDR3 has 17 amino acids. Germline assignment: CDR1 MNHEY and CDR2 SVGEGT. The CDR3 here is CATKQSHGRETYNEQFF. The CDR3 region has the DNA TGCGCCACCAAGCAGTCACACGGAAGGGAGACATACAATGAGCAGTTCTTC.

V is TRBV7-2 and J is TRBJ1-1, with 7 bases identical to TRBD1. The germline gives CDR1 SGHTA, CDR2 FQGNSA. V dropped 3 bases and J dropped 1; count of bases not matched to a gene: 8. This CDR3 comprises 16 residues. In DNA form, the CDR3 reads TGTGCCAGCAGCTTTACCGGGACAGTAAAGAACACTGAAGCTTTCTTT. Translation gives CASSFTGTVKNTEAFF.

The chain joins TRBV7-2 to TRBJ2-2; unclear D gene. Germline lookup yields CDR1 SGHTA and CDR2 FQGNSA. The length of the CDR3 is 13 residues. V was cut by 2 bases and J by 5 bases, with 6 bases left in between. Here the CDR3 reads CASSLTSTGELFF. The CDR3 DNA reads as TGTGCCAGCAGCTTAACCTCAACCGGGGAGCTGTTTTTT.

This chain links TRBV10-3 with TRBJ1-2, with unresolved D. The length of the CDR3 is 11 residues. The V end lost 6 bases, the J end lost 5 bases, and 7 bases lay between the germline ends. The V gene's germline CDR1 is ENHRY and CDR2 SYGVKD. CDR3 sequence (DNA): TGTGCCATCAGGGGTTCATATGGCTACACCTTC. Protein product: CAIRGSYGYTF.

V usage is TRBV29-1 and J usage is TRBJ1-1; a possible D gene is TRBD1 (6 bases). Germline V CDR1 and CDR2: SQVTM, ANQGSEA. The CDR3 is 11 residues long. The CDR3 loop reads CGGTENTEAFF. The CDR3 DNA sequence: TGCGGGGGCACCGAGAACACTGAAGCTTTCTTT.

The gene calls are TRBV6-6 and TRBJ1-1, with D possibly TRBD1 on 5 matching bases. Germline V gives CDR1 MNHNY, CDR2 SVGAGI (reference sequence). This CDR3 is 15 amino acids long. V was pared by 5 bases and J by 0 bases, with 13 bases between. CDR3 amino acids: CASSRPGPMNTEAFF. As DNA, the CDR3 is TGTGCCAGCAGTAGACCGGGGCCAATGAACACTGAAGCTTTCTTT.

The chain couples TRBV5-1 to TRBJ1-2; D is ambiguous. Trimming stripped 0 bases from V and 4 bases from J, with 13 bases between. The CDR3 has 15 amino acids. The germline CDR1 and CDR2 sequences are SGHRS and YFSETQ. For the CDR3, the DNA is TGCGCCAGCAGCTTGGGCACCGTCGACCTCTATGGCTACACCTTC. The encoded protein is CASSLGTVDLYGYTF. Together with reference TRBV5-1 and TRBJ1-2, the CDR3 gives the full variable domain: KAGVTQTPRYLIKTRGQQVTLSCSPISGHRSVSWYQQTPGQGLQFLFEYFSETQRNKGNFPGRFSGRQFSNSRSEMNVSTLELGDSALYLCASSLGTVDLYGYTFGSGTRLTVV.

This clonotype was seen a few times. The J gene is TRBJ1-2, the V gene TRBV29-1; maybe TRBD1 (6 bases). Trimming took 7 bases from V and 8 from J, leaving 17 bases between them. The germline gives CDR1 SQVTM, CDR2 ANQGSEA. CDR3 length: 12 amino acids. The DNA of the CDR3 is TGCAGCGCCGGAGGGGGATCGGAGGGCTACACCTTC. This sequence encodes CSAGGGSEGYTF.

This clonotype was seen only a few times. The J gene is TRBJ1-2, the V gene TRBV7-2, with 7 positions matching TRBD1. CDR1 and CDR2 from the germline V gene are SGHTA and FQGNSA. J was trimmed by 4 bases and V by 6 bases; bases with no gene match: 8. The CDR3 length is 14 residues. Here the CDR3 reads CASRPDREVYGYTF. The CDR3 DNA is TGTGCCAGCAGACCCGACAGGGAGGTCTATGGCTACACCTTC. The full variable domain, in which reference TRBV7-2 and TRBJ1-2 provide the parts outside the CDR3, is GAGVSQSPSNKVTEKGKDVELRCDPISGHTALYWYRQSLGQGLEFLIYFQGNSAPDKSGLPSDRFSAERTGGSVSTLTIQRTQQEDSAVYLCASRPDREVYGYTFGSGTRLTVV.

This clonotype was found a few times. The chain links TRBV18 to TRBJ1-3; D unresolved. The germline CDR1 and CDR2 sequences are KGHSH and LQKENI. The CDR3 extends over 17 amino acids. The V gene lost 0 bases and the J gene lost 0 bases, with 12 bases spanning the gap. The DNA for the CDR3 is TGTGCCAGCTCACCACCCCACGGTACGAGCTCTGGAAACACCATATATTTT. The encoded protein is CASSPPHGTSSGNTIYF.

CDR3 sequence (DNA): TGTGCCAGCAGCTTTGCCACTGCTGCCCTCAATGAGCAGTTCTTC. Protein sequence: CASSFATAALNEQFF. The chain employs TRBV7-9 and TRBJ2-1; D is undetermined. With 3 bases removed from V and 6 bases from J, the gap between germline ends came to 15 bases. The length of the CDR3 is 15 residues. The germline CDR1 and CDR2 sequences are SEHNR and FQNEAQ (reference sequence).

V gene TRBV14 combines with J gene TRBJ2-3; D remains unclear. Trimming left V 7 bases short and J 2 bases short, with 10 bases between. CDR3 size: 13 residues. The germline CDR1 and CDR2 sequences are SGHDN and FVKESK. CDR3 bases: TGTGCCAGCACCACACGGGCCACAGATACGCAGTATTTT. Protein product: CASTTRATDTQYF.

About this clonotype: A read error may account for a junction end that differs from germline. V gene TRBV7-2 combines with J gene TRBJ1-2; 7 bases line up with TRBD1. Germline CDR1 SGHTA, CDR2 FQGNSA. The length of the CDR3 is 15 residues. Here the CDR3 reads CASSLEGRGSGQHFF. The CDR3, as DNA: TGTGCCAGCAGCTTAGAAGGGCGGGGATCGGGACAGCATTTTTTC. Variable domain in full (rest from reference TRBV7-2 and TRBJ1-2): GAGVSQSPSNKVTEKGKDVELRCDPISGHTALYWYRQSLGQGLEFLIYFQGNSAPDKSGLPSDRFSAERTGGSVSTLTIQRTQQEDSAVYLCASSLEGRGSGQHFFGSGTRLTVV.

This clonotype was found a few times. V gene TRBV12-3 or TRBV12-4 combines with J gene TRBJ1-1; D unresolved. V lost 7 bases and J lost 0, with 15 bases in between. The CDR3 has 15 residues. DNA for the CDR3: TGTGCCAGCAAGTCGCAAGAATACATGAACACTGAAGCTTTCTTT. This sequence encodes CASKSQEYMNTEAFF.

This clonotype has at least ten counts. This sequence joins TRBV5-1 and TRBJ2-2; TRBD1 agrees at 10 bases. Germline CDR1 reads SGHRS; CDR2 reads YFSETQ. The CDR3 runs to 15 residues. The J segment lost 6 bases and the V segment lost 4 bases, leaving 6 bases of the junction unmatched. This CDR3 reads CASSEGQGVAGELFF. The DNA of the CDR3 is TGCGCCAGCAGCGAAGGACAGGGGGTTGCCGGGGAGCTGTTTTTT.

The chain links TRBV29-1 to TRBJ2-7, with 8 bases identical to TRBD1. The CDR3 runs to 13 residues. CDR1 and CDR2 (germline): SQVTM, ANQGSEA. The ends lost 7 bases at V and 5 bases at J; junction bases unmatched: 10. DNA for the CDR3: TGCAGCGGGAGCAGGGGGCAGTATGACGAGCAGTACTTC. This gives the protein CSGSRGQYDEQYF.

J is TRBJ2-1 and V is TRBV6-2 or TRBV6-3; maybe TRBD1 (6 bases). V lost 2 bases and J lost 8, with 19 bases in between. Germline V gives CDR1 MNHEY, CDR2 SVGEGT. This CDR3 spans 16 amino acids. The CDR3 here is CASSYGYRVPGDEQFF. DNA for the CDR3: TGTGCCAGCAGTTACGGGTACAGGGTCCCAGGGGATGAGCAGTTCTTC.

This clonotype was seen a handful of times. CDR3 region: CASRAFGTSSYNEQFF. The CDR3 DNA reads TGTGCCAGCAGAGCCTTCGGGACAAGCTCCTACAATGAGCAGTTCTTC. The rearrangement links TRBV7-9 to TRBJ2-1, with D maybe TRBD1 (6 bases). V shed 6 bases and J shed 0 bases, with 15 bases lying between them. CDR3 length: 16 residues. Germline CDR1 is SEHNR and CDR2 is FQNEAQ (reference sequence).

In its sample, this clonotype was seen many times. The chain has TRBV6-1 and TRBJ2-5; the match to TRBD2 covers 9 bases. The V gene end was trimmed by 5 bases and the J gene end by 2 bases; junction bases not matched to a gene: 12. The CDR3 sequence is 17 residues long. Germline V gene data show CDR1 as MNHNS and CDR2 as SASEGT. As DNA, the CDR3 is TGTGCCAGCAGTCCCCGGGCTAGCGGGGTACCTCAAGAGACCCAGTACTTC. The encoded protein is CASSPRASGVPQETQYF.

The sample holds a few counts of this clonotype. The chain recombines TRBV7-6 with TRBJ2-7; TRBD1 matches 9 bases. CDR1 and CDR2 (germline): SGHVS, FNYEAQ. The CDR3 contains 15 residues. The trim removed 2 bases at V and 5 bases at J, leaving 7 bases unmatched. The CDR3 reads CASSLTSTGGNEQYF. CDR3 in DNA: TGTGCCAGCAGCTTAACCTCTACAGGGGGCAACGAGCAGTACTTC.

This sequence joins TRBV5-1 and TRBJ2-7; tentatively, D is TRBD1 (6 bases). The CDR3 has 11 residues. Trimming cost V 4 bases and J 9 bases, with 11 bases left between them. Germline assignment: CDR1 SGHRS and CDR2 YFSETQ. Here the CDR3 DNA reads TGCGCCAGCAGCCTTGGACAGCGGCAGTACTTC. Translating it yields CASSLGQRQYF.

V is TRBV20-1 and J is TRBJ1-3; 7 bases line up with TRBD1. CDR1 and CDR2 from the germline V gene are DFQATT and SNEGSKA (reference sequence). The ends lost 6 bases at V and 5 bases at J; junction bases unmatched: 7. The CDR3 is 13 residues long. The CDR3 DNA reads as TGCAGTGCGTTACAGGGGATTAGAAACACCATATATTTT. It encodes CSALQGIRNTIYF.